This is a list of T cell receptor beta chains from one sample in a study of blood T cell repertoires in COVID-19. Sequencing was performed with immunoSEQ multiplex PCR; in TCRdb, only in-frame clones are kept and a portion is missing. This table holds about 310,000 clones, roughly 90% found once. The sample consisted of peripheral blood. These receptors all stem from a woman younger than 45 with COVID-19, enrolled during active disease. Each CDR3 is given with its conserved first and last residue. The D gene is left open where the match is weak. Not every row has a clone size; where given, it reads once, few, many or a size class.

clone_size	d_call	v_call	j_call	cdr3_aa	cdr3_nt
NA	NA	TRBV11-2	TRBJ1-4	CASSELNEKLFF	TGTGCCAGCTCGGAGTTAAATGAAAAACTGTTTTTT
NA	NA	TRBV6-1	TRBJ2-5	CASSEVSSQETQYF	TGTGCCAGCAGTGAAGTTTCCTCCCAAGAGACCCAGTACTTC
NA	NA	TRBV5-8	TRBJ1-4	CASSLTRGAGATNEKLFF	TGTGCCAGCAGCCTAACTCGAGGGGCGGGGGCAACTAATGAAAAACTGTTTTTT
NA	NA	TRBV2	TRBJ1-1	CASSLGIYTEAFF	TGTGCCAGCAGTCTAGGAATATACACTGAAGCTTTCTTT
NA	NA	TRBV15	TRBJ2-7	CATSREEGNYEQYF	TGTGCCACCAGCAGAGAGGAGGGAAACTACGAGCAGTACTTC
NA	TRBD2	TRBV2	TRBJ2-1	CASRPTSGRGDEQFF	TGTGCCAGCAGGCCCACTAGCGGGAGGGGCGATGAGCAGTTCTTC
NA	NA	TRBV6-1	TRBJ1-2	CASSERDIYGYTF	TGTGCCAGCAGTGAACGGGACATCTATGGCTACACCTTC
NA	TRBD2	TRBV27	TRBJ2-3	CASSLRAGADTQYF	TGTGCCAGCAGTTTAAGGGCGGGGGCAGATACGCAGTATTTT
NA	TRBD2	TRBV11-1	TRBJ2-2	CASSPPGLASTGELFF	TGTGCCAGCAGCCCCCCGGGACTAGCGAGCACCGGGGAGCTGTTTTTT
NA	TRBD1	TRBV4-2	TRBJ2-6	CASSQDDSPGGAGANVLTF	TGTGCCAGCAGCCAAGATGATTCTCCAGGGGGCGCTGGGGCCAACGTCCTGACTTTC
NA	TRBD1	TRBV6-5	TRBJ1-2	CASNPTRDSNYGYTF	TGTGCCAGCAATCCAACCCGGGACAGTAACTATGGCTACACCTTC
NA	NA	TRBV12-3/TRBV12-4	TRBJ1-4	CASSLQGEKLFF	TGTGCCAGCAGTTTACAGGGTGAAAAACTGTTTTTT
once	NA	TRBV7-9	TRBJ2-5	CASSPPPEETQYF	TGTGCCAGCAGCCCCCCACCAGAAGAGACCCAGTACTTC
NA	TRBD2	TRBV9	TRBJ2-7	CASSERGTSGGSGEQYF	TGTGCCAGCAGCGAGAGGGGGACTAGCGGTGGGTCGGGCGAGCAGTACTTC
NA	TRBD2	TRBV3-1/TRBV3-2	TRBJ2-1	CASSGAGAYNEQFF	TGTGCCAGCAGCGGGGCGGGAGCCTACAATGAGCAGTTCTTC
NA	NA	TRBV12-5	TRBJ2-3	CASGLVRQGPVTDTQYF	TGTGCTAGTGGTTTGGTACGTCAGGGGCCAGTCACAGATACGCAGTATTTT
NA	NA	TRBV29-1	TRBJ1-1	CSVERGLTNTEAFF	TGCAGCGTTGAAAGGGGACTTACGAACACTGAAGCTTTCTTT
once	NA	TRBV6-1	TRBJ2-3	CASSDWLSSVGTDTQYF	TGTGCCAGCAGTGATTGGTTGTCTAGCGTGGGCACAGATACGCAGTATTTT
NA	NA	TRBV19	TRBJ1-1	CASTPGWSNTEAFF	TGTGCCAGTACCCCAGGGTGGTCGAACACTGAAGCTTTCTTT
NA	NA	TRBV6-5	TRBJ1-1	CASIRHGGDAFF	TGTGCCAGCATTAGACACGGGGGGGACGCTTTCTTT
NA	TRBD1	TRBV11-3	TRBJ1-4	CASRLDRAEEKLFF	TGTGCCAGCAGACTGGACAGGGCAGAAGAAAAACTGTTTTTT
NA	TRBD1	TRBV6-6	TRBJ2-3	CASTDTGVKTDTQYF	TGTGCCAGCACTGACACAGGGGTTAAAACAGATACGCAGTATTTT
NA	TRBD2	TRBV28	TRBJ2-1	CASSSPGAGGHNEQFF	TGTGCCAGCAGTTCCCCAGGAGCGGGAGGTCACAATGAGCAGTTCTTC
NA	TRBD2	TRBV5-1	TRBJ2-3	CASSLLAESTDTQYF	TGCGCCAGCAGCTTACTAGCGGAGAGCACAGATACGCAGTATTTT
NA	NA	TRBV2	TRBJ2-2	CASSSGQINTGELFF	TGTGCCAGCAGTTCCGGACAGATCAACACCGGGGAGCTGTTTTTT
NA	NA	TRBV27	TRBJ2-2	CASSVGANTGELFF	TGTGCCAGCAGTGTGGGAGCGAACACCGGGGAGCTGTTTTTT
NA	NA	TRBV29-1	TRBJ1-1	CSVEAEFMNTEAFF	TGCAGCGTTGAGGCAGAATTCATGAACACTGAAGCTTTCTTT
NA	TRBD2	TRBV19	TRBJ2-5	CASSPIGRLAGEETQYF	TGTGCCAGTAGTCCGATCGGCCGATTAGCGGGAGAAGAGACCCAGTACTTC
NA	NA	TRBV27	TRBJ2-1	CASSRLGTYNEQFF	TGTGCCAGCAGCCGACTAGGGACCTACAATGAGCAGTTCTTC
NA	NA	TRBV10-2	TRBJ2-7	CASSEKRLSSYEQYF	TGCGCCAGCAGTGAGAAGCGATTAAGCTCCTACGAGCAGTACTTC
NA	NA	TRBV3-1/TRBV3-2	TRBJ2-4	CASSQDFRAKNIQYF	TGTGCCAGCAGCCAAGACTTCCGGGCCAAAAACATTCAGTACTTC
NA	TRBD1	TRBV27	TRBJ2-2	CASSPTGTPGELFF	TGTGCCAGCAGTCCGACAGGGACGCCCGGGGAGCTGTTTTTT
NA	NA	TRBV11-2	TRBJ2-2	CASSLTGMSGELFF	TGTGCCAGCAGCCTAACAGGGATGAGCGGGGAGCTGTTTTTT
NA	TRBD1	TRBV10-3	TRBJ1-4	CAISDRGSNEKLFF	TGTGCCATCAGTGACAGGGGGAGTAATGAAAAACTGTTTTTT
NA	TRBD1	TRBV4-2	TRBJ2-7	CASSQAETGIYEQYF	TGTGCCAGCAGCCAAGCTGAGACAGGGATCTACGAGCAGTACTTC
once	TRBD1	TRBV10-3	TRBJ2-2	CAISESGTGVRELFF	TGTGCCATCAGTGAGTCGGGGACAGGGGTACGGGAGCTGTTTTTT
NA	NA	TRBV12-3/TRBV12-4	TRBJ1-2	CASSARDTQGYTF	TGTGCCAGCAGTGCCCGGGACACCCAGGGGTACACCTTC
NA	NA	TRBV27	TRBJ1-3	CASSPIAANSGNTIYF	TGTGCCAGCAGCCCAATTGCGGCAAACTCTGGAAACACCATATATTTT
NA	NA	TRBV28	TRBJ1-2	CASRAGDYGYTF	TGTGCCAGCAGGGCCGGAGACTATGGCTACACCTTC
NA	NA	TRBV9	TRBJ2-3	CASSVGNAPRTSTDTQYF	TGTGCCAGCAGCGTAGGGAATGCTCCCAGGACTAGCACAGATACGCAGTATTTT